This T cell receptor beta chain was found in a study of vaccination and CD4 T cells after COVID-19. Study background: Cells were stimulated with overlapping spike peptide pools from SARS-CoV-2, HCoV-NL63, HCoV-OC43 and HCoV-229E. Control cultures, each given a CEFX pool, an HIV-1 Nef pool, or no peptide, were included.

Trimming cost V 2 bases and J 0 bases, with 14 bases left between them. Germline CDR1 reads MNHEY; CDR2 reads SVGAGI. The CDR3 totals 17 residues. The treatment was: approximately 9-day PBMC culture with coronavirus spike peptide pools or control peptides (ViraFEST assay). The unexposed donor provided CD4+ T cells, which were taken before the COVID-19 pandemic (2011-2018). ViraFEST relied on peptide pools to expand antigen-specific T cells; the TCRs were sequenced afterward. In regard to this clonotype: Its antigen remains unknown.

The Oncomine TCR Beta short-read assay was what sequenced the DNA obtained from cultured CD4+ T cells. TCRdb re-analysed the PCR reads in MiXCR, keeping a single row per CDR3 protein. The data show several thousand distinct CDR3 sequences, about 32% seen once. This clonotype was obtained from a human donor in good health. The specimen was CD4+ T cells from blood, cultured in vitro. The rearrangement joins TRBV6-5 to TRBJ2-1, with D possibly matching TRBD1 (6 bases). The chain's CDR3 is CASSYRGTGSSYNEQFF. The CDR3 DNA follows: TGTGCCAGCAGTTACAGGGGGACGGGTAGCTCCTACAATGAGCAGTTCTTC.